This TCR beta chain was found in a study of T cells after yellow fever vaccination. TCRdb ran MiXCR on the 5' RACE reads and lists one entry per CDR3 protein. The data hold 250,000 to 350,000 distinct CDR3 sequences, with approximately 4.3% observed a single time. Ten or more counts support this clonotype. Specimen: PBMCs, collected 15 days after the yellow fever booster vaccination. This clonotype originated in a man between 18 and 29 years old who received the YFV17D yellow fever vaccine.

CDR3 amino acids: CASGPGGNIQYF. CDR3 sequence (DNA): TGCGCTAGCGGGCCGGGGGGAAACATTCAGTACTTC. V and J are TRBV20-1 and TRBJ2-4, with 8 bases lining up with TRBD2. The CDR3 covers 12 residues. The germline gives CDR1 DFQATT, CDR2 SNEGSKA (reference sequence).